These 27 T cell receptor beta chains share one sample of origin, sequenced in a study of T cell responses to AZD1222 COVID-19 vaccine. TCRdb's table, derived via immunoSEQ multiplex PCR, lists solely in-frame clones and lacks some. Of about 73,000 clones listed, about 90% are singletons. Material: peripheral blood, obtained 28 days after the second AZD1222 dose. The receptors were gathered from an adult who received the AZD1222 COVID-19 vaccine.

The chain combines TRBV3-1 (or the pseudogene TRBV3-2) with TRBJ1-1, with TRBD1 identical over 10 bases. The germline V gene has CDR1 LGHDT and CDR2 YNNKEL (reference sequence). The V gene end was trimmed by 4 bases and the J gene end by 1 base; junction bases not matched to a gene: 3. There are 15 residues in the CDR3. CDR3 sequence (DNA): TGTGCCAGCAGCCGGACAGGGGGAGCGAACACTGAAGCTTTCTTT. Residues: CASSRTGGANTEAFF.

This clone has more than one count but fewer than ten. The gene calls are TRBV28 and TRBJ1-5, with 7 nucleotides matching TRBD1. The CDR3 length is 14 residues. CDR1 and CDR2 from the germline V gene are MDHEN and SYDVKM. The J segment lost 7 bases and the V segment lost 3 bases, leaving 6 bases of the junction unmatched. CDR3 sequence: CASSLEQGRQPQHF. The DNA of the CDR3 is TGTGCCAGCAGTTTGGAACAGGGGAGGCAGCCCCAGCATTTT.

J is TRBJ1-5 and V is TRBV6-2 or TRBV6-3, with D possibly being TRBD1 (5 bases). CDR1 MNHEY and CDR2 SVGEGT come from the germline V gene. The CDR3 covers 15 residues. V lost 2 bases and J 7 bases, leaving 15 bases between the germline ends. CDR3: CASSYVSGADQPQHF. The CDR3 DNA is TGTGCCAGCAGTTACGTTTCCGGGGCGGACCAGCCCCAGCATTTT.

The rearrangement uses TRBV12-5 and TRBJ1-2, with TRBD1 matching 8 bases. Germline CDR1 is LGHNT and CDR2 is FRNRAP. Losses at the gene ends were 0 bases for V and 4 bases for J; bases not matched to a gene: 7. The CDR3 is made up of 16 amino acids. In DNA form, the CDR3 reads TGTGCTAGTGGTTTGGTCGTTGGGGACAGGCGCTATGGCTACACCTTC. This codes for CASGLVVGDRRYGYTF.

The chain has TRBV28 and TRBJ1-5; 9 bases fit TRBD1. The CDR3 loop spans 15 amino acids. Germline values: CDR1 MDHEN, CDR2 SYDVKM. J was trimmed by 4 bases and V by 11 bases; bases with no gene match: 12. The CDR3 is CASWGDRAFNQPQHF. The CDR3 region has the DNA TGTGCCTCCTGGGGGGACAGGGCCTTTAATCAGCCCCAGCATTTT. The full variable domain, its missing parts supplied by reference TRBV28 and TRBJ1-5, is DVKVTQSSRYLVKRTGEKVFLECVQDMDHENMFWYRQDPGLGLRLIYFSYDVKMKEKGDIPEGYSVSREKKERFSLILESASTNQTSMYLCASWGDRAFNQPQHFGDGTRLSIL.

V and J are TRBV19 and TRBJ1-3, with D unclear. In germline, CDR1 is LNHDA, CDR2 SQIVND (reference sequence). The V end lost 3 bases, the J end lost 2 bases, and 11 bases lay between the germline ends. The CDR3 consists of 15 residues. The CDR3 nucleotides are TGTGCCAGTAGTATTCCAATCGGGGCTGGAAACACCATATATTTT. Translating it yields CASSIPIGAGNTIYF.

J is TRBJ2-1 and V is TRBV9, with TRBD2 identical over 12 bases. This CDR3 comprises 19 residues. Germline CDR1 is SGDLS and CDR2 is YYNGEE. The ends lost 0 bases at V and 2 bases at J; junction bases unmatched: 9. CDR3 sequence: CASSVAASGGAWTYNEQFF. The CDR3, as DNA: TGTGCCAGCAGCGTAGCTGCTAGCGGGGGGGCCTGGACCTACAATGAGCAGTTCTTC.

The chain recombines TRBV6-2 or TRBV6-3 with TRBJ1-1, with no clear D. V lost 3 bases and J 3 bases, leaving 14 bases between the germline ends. Germline values: CDR1 MNHEY, CDR2 SVGEGT. The CDR3 length is 15 residues. CDR3 nucleotides: TGTGCCAGCAGTTATGATGAAGCGGCCCACACTGAAGCTTTCTTT. It is translated as CASSYDEAAHTEAFF.

The gene calls are TRBV7-2 and TRBJ1-3, with 9 positions matching TRBD1. Germline assignment: CDR1 SGHTA and CDR2 FQGNSA. Germline trimming cut 2 bases from V and 4 bases from J; bases unmatched to any gene: 9. This CDR3 spans 17 amino acids. The CDR3 region is CASSLSPGQGVGNTIYF. In DNA form, the CDR3 reads TGTGCCAGCAGCTTAAGCCCGGGACAGGGCGTCGGAAACACCATATATTTT.

A few counts support this clone. The chain joins TRBV25-1 to TRBJ1-6; no clear D. From germline, CDR1 is MGHDK and CDR2 SYGVNS. The CDR3 consists of 14 residues. V dropped 8 bases and J dropped 7 bases, with 15 bases sitting between them. The CDR3, as DNA: TGTGCCAGCCGGGGAGGAAATTTGAATTCACCCCTCCACTTT. It encodes CASRGGNLNSPLHF.

This chain links TRBV19 with TRBJ2-2, with TRBD1 matching 8 bases. Germline-derived CDR1 and CDR2 are LNHDA and SQIVND (reference sequence). V lost 10 bases and J lost 6; bases outside the gene matches: 10. The CDR3 extends over 14 amino acids. The CDR3 region is CAIAGGGYAGELFF. CDR3 bases: TGTGCCATCGCAGGGGGCGGATATGCCGGGGAGCTGTTTTTT. Based on the CDR3 plus reference TRBV19 and TRBJ2-2, the full variable domain is DGGITQSPKYLFRKEGQNVTLSCEQNLNHDAMYWYRQDPGQGLRLIYYSQIVNDFQKGDIAEGYSVSREKKESFPLTVTSAQKNPTAFYLCAIAGGGYAGELFFGEGSRLTVL.

This clone appeared once. The V and J genes are TRBV13 and TRBJ1-1, with D possibly matching TRBD1 (6 bases). Trimming removed 5 bases from V and 4 bases from J, with 17 bases in between. Germline assignment: CDR1 PRHDT and CDR2 FYEKMQ (reference sequence). The CDR3 totals 15 residues. The CDR3 loop reads CASSPTGVGGTEAFF. The CDR3 coding sequence is TGTGCCAGCAGCCCGACAGGTGTCGGTGGCACTGAAGCTTTCTTT.

The chain joins TRBV5-6 to TRBJ1-3; tentative D call: TRBD1 (5 bases). The ends were cut back, 2 bases at V and 4 bases at J, with 16 bases in the middle. The V gene's germline CDR1 is SGHDT and CDR2 YYEEEE. This CDR3 comprises 16 residues. The chain's CDR3 is CASSFTPPGTGNTIYF. The CDR3 DNA is TGTGCCAGCAGCTTCACCCCCCCAGGGACGGGAAACACCATATATTTT. Variable domain in full (rest from reference TRBV5-6 and TRBJ1-3): DAGVTQSPTHLIKTRGQQVTLRCSPKSGHDTVSWYQQALGQGPQFIFQYYEEEERQRGNFPDRFSGHQFPNYSSELNVNALLLGDSALYLCASSFTPPGTGNTIYFGEGSWLTVV.

The chain links TRBV24-1 to TRBJ2-5; D possibly uses TRBD1 or TRBD2 (5 bases each). V gave up 2 bases and J gave up 1 base, with 10 bases separating them. CDR1 is KGHDR, CDR2 SFDVKD, per germline. The CDR3 extends over 15 amino acids. This CDR3 reads CATSDSGTGQETQYF. The DNA of the CDR3 is TGTGCCACCAGTGATTCCGGGACGGGCCAAGAGACCCAGTACTTC.

As regards this clone: Different DNA sequences within this sample yield the same CDR3. The chain couples TRBV7-9 to TRBJ2-7; D gene ambiguous. There are 14 residues in the CDR3. V lost 3 bases, J lost 2 bases, and 11 bases lay in between. CDR1 SEHNR and CDR2 FQNEAQ come from the germline V gene (reference sequence). CDR3 loop: CASSLTDGPYEQYF. The CDR3 bases are TGTGCCAGCAGCTTGACCGACGGCCCCTACGAGCAGTACTTC.

The gene calls are TRBV6-5 and TRBJ1-2; TRBD1 might be the D (6 bases). From germline, CDR1 is MNHEY and CDR2 SVGAGI. This CDR3 contains 13 residues. V was shortened by 6 bases and J by 7 bases, with 15 bases between the two germline ends. The CDR3 DNA sequence: TGTGCCAGCAGAGGTACAGGGTATTTTGGCTACACCTTC. It is translated as CASRGTGYFGYTF.

V is TRBV11-2 and J is TRBJ1-2; 10 bases agree with TRBD1. V gave up 6 bases and J gave up 3 bases; unmatched junction bases: 7. The germline CDR1 and CDR2 sequences are SGHAT and FQNNGV. CDR3 length: 15 residues. The CDR3 loop reads CASSYRDRGYYGYTF. The CDR3 DNA reads as TGTGCCAGCAGTTACCGGGACAGGGGCTACTATGGCTACACCTTC.

This chain uses TRBV6-2 or TRBV6-3 with TRBJ1-5; D remains ambiguous. The germline V gene encodes CDR1 MNHEY and CDR2 SVGEGT. The CDR3 is made up of 14 amino acids. V was clipped by 4 bases and J by 0 bases, with 7 bases between them. The CDR3 DNA reads as TGTGCCAGCAGTTCAAGCCTTAGCAATCAGCCCCAGCATTTT. This encodes CASSSSLSNQPQHF.

This rearrangement joins TRBV27 to TRBJ2-2; D uncertain. V lost 6 bases and J lost 0, with 5 bases in between. This CDR3 has 13 amino acids. From germline, CDR1 is MNHEY and CDR2 SMNVEV (reference sequence). The CDR3 region is CASSLANTGELFF. In nucleotides, the CDR3 is TGTGCCAGCAGCCTTGCGAACACCGGGGAGCTGTTTTTT.

The rearrangement joins TRBV30 to TRBJ1-2; tentatively, D is TRBD1 (6 bases). The V gene's germline CDR1 is GTSNPN and CDR2 SVGIG (reference sequence). V lost 7 bases and J 0 bases, leaving 15 bases between the germline ends. The CDR3 spans 14 residues. In DNA, the CDR3 is TGTGCCTTGGACCCCGGACAGCCTAACTATGGCTACACCTTC. Translated: CALDPGQPNYGYTF.

The chain has TRBV28 and TRBJ2-3; 7 positions agree with TRBD1. The germline gives CDR1 MDHEN, CDR2 SYDVKM. Trimming cost V 5 bases and J 5 bases; bases outside gene matches: 7. This CDR3 spans 14 amino acids. The CDR3 here is CASSRGGAGDTQYF. Written as DNA, the CDR3 is TGTGCCAGCAGTAGAGGGGGCGCGGGAGATACGCAGTATTTT.

In its sample, this clone was seen once. V gene TRBV30 combines with J gene TRBJ2-1; D might be TRBD1 (5 bases). Trimming pared 2 bases from V and 7 bases from J, leaving 9 bases between. This CDR3 is 12 amino acids long. CDR1 is GTSNPN, CDR2 SVGIG, per germline (reference sequence). The CDR3 bases are TGTGCCTGGAGTCGCAACAGGAATGAGCAGTTCTTC. Protein product: CAWSRNRNEQFF.

The chain recombines TRBV13 with TRBJ2-1; D gene ambiguous. Trimming cost V 4 bases and J 2 bases, with 0 bases left between them. CDR3 size: 11 residues. Germline V gene sequence: CDR1 PRHDT, CDR2 FYEKMQ (reference sequence). This chain's CDR3 is CASSSYNEQFF. CDR3 in DNA: TGTGCCAGCAGCTCCTACAATGAGCAGTTCTTC. Using reference TRBV13 and TRBJ2-1 for the parts outside the CDR3, the full variable domain is AAGVIQSPRHLIKEKRETATLKCYPIPRHDTVYWYQQGPGQDPQFLISFYEKMQSDKGSIPDRFSAQQFSDYHSELNMSSLELGDSALYFCASSSYNEQFFGPGTRLTVL.

The chain links TRBV11-2 to TRBJ1-2, with 9 positions matching TRBD1. This CDR3 is 15 amino acids long. Germline CDR1 and CDR2: SGHAT and FQNNGV. Trimming cost V 5 bases and J 3 bases; bases outside gene matches: 7. CDR3 coding DNA: TGTGCCAGCAGCCCTTCCGGGACAGGGTACTATGGCTACACCTTC. Its translation is CASSPSGTGYYGYTF.

V is TRBV6-5 and J is TRBJ1-5; D is perhaps TRBD1 (6 bases). V was pared by 4 bases and J by 6 bases, with 13 bases between. The CDR3 runs 14 residues. Per the germline V gene, CDR1 is MNHEY and CDR2 is SVGAGI. The CDR3 coding sequence is TGTGCCAGCAGTTGGGGGGCAAGGGGTCAGCCCCAGCATTTT. This encodes CASSWGARGQPQHF.

The chain uses TRBV6-5 and TRBJ1-1, with D perhaps matching TRBD1 (5 bases). The CDR3 is 15 residues long. The V end lost 6 bases, the J end lost 0 bases, and 14 bases lay between the germline ends. Germline lookup yields CDR1 MNHEY and CDR2 SVGAGI. The CDR3 is CASSRDFSMNTEAFF. CDR3 sequence (DNA): TGTGCCAGCAGCCGGGACTTTTCGATGAACACTGAAGCTTTCTTT.

This clone was found once. V gene TRBV19 combines with J gene TRBJ2-7, with D possibly TRBD1 on 6 matching bases. CDR1 LNHDA and CDR2 SQIVND come from the germline V gene (reference sequence). The CDR3 runs 16 residues. Trimming cost V 0 bases and J 0 bases, with 12 bases left between them. CDR3 protein: CASSIDHRTASYEQYF. The CDR3 DNA is TGTGCCAGTAGTATAGATCATCGGACAGCCTCCTACGAGCAGTACTTC.